The text below deals with one T cell receptor beta chain. Its target is not known. The data are from a study of shared clonotypes between healthy human individuals. Study-wide context: Per donor, three plates held CD4 naive cells, three held CD4 memory, two held CD8 naive and one held CD8 memory. General observations from the study: In general, naive subsets displayed greater estimated richness than memory subsets did.

Sequencing was performed with immunoSEQ multiplex PCR; in TCRdb, only in-frame clones are kept and a portion is missing. The sample lists 2 million to 2.5 million clones, under 97% occurring once. Germline-derived CDR1 and CDR2 are SQVTM and ANQGSEA. The CDR3 sequence is 11 residues long. Deletions cut 6 bases from V and 1 base from J, with 6 bases between. This clonotype was sampled from a man between 18 and 35 years old in good health. The chain carries TRBV29-1 and TRBJ1-1; D ambiguous. Sequenced sample: naive CD4+ T cells sorted from blood. Subset in this sample: CD45RA+ positively selected. The DNA for the CDR3 is TGCAGCGTCCCTTGGAACACTGAAGCTTTCTTT. Translated, it gives CSVPWNTEAFF.